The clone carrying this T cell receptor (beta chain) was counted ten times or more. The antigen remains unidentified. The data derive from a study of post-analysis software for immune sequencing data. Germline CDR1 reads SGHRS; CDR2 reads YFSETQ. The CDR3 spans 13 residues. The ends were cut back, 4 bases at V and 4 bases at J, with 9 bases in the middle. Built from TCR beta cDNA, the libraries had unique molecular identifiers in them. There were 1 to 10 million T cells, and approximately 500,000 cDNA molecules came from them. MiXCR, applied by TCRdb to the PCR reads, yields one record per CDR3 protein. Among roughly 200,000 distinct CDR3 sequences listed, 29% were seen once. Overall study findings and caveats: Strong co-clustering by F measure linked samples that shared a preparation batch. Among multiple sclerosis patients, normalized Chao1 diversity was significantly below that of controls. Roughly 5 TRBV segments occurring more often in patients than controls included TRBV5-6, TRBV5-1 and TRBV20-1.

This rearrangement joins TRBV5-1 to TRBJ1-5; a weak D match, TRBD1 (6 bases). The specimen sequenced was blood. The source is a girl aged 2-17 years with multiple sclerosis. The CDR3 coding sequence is TGCGCCAGCAGCCCTGGACAGAATCAGCCCCAGCATTTT. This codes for CASSPGQNQPQHF.